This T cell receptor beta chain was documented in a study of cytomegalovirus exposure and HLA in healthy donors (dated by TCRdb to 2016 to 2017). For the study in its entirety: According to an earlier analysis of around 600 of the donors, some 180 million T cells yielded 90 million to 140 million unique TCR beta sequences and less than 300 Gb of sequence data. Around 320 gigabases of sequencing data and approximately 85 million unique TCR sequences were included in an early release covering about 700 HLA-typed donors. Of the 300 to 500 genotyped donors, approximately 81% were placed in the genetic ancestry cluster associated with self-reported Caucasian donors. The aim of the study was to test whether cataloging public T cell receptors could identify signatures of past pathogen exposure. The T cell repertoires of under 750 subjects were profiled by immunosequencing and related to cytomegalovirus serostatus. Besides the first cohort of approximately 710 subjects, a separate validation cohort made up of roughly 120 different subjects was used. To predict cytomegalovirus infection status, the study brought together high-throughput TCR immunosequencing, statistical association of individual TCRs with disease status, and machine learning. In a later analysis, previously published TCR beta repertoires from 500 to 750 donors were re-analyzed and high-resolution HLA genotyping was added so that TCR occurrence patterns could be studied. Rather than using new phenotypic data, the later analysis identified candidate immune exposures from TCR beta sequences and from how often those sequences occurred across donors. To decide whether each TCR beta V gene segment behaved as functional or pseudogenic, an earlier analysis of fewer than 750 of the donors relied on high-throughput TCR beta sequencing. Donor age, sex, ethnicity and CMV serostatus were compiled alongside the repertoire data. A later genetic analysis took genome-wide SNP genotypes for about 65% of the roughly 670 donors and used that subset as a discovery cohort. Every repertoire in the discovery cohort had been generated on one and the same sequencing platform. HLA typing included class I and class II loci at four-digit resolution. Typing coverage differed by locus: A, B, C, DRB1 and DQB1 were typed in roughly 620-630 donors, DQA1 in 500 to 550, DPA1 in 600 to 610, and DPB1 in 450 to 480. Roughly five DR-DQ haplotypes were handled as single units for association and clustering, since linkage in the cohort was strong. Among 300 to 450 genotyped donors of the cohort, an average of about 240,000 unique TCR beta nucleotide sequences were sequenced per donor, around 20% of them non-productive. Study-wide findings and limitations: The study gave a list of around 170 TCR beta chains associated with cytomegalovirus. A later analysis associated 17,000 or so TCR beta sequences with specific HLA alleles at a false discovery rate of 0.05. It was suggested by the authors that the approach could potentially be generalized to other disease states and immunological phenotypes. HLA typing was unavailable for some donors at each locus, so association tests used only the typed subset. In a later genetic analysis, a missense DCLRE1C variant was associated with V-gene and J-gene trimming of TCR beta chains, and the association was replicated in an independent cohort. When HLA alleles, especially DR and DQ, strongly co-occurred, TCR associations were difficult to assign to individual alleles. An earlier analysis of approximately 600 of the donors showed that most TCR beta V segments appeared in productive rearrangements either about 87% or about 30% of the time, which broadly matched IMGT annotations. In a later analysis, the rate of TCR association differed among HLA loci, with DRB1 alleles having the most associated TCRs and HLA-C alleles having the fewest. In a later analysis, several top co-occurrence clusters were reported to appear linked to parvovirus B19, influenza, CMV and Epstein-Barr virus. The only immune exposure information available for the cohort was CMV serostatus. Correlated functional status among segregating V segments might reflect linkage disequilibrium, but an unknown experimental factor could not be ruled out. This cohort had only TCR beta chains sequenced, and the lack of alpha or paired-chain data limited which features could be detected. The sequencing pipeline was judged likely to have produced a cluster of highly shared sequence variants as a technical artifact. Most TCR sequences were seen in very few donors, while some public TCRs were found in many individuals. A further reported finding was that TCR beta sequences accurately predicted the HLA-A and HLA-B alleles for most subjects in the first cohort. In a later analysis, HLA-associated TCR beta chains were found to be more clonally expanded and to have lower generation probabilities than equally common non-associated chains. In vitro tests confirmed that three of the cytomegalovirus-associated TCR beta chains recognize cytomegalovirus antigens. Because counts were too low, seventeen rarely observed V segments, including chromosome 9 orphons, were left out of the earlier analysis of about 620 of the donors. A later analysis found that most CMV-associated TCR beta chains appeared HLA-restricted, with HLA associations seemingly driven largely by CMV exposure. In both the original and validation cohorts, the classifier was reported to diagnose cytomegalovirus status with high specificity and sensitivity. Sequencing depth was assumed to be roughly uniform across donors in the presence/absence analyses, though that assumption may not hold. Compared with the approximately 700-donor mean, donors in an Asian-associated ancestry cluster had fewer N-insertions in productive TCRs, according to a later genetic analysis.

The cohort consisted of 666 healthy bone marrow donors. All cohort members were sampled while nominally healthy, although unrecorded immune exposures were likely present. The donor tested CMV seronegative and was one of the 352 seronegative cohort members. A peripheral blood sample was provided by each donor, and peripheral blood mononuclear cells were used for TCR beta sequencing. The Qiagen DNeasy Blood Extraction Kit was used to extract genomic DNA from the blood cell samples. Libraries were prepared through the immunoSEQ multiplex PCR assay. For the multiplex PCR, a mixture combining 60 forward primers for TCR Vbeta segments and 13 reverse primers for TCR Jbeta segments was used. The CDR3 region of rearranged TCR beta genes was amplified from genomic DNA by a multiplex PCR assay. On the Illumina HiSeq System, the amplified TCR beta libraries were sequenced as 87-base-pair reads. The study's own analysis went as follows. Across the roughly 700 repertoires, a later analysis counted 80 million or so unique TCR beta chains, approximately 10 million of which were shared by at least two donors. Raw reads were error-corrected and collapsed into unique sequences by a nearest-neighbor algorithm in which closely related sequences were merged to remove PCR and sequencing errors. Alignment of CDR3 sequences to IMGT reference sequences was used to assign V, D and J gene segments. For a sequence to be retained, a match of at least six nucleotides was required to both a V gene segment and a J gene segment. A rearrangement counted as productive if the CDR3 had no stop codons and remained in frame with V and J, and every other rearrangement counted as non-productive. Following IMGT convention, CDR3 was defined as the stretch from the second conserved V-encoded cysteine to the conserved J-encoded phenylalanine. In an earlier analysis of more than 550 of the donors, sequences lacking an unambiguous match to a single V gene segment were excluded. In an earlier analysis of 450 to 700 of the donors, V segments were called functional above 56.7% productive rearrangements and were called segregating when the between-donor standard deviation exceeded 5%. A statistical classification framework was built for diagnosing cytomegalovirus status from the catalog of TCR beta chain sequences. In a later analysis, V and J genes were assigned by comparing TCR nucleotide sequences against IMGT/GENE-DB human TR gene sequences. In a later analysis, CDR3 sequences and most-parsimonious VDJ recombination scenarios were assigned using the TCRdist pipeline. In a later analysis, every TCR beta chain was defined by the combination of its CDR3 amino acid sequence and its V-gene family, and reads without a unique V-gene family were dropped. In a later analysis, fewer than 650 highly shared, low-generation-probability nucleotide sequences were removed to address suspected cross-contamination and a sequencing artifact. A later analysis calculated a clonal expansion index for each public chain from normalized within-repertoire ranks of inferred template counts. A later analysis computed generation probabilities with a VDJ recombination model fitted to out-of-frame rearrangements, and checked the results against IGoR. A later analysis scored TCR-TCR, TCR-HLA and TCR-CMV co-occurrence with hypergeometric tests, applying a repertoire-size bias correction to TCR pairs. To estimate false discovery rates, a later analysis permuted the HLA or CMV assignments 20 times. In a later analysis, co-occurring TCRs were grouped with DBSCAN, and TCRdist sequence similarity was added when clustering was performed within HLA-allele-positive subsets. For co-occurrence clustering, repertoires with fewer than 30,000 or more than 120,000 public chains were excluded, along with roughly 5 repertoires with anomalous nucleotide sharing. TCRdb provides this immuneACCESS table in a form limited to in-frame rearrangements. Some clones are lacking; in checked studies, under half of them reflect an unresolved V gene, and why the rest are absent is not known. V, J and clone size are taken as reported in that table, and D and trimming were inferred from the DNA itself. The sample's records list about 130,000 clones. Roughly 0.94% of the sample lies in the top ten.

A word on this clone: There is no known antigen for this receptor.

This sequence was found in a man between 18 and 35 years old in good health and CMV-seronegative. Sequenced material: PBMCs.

For the CDR3, the sequence is CASSPGQTNEKLFF. At the DNA level, the sequence is TGCGCCAGCAGCCCCGGACAGACTAATGAAAAACTGTTTTTT. The sequence joins TRBV5-1 to TRBJ1-4, with TRBD1 tentatively as D gene (6 bases match). CDR1 SGHRS and CDR2 YFSETQ were looked up in the germline V gene. The CDR3 starts with the cysteine, ends with the phenylalanine, and has 14 residues. Of all the DNA, just the CDR3 is kept, 42 bases in frame from base 1. V gives up 4 bases and J gives up 2 bases, and the segment between their germline ends measures 9 bases.